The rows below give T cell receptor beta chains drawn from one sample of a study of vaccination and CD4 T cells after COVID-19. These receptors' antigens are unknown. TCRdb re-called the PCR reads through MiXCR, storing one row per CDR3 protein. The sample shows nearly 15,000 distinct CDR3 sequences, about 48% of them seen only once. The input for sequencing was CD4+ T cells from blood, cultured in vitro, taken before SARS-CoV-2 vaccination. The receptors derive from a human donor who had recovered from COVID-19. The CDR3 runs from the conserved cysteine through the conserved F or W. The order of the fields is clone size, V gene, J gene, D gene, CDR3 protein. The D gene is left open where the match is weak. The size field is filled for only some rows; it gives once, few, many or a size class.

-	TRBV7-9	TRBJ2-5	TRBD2	CASSQKRIAGGGETQYF
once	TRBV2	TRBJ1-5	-	CASSQLRGSEPQHF
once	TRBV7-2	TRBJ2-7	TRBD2	CASSLYGSGSLYEQYF
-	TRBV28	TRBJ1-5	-	CASRELQVYNQPQHF
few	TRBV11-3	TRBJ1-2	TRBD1	CASSLDQQGNTF
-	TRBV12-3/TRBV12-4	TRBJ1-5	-	CASSFEGNQPQHF
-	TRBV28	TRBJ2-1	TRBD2	CASSSLFSGSSGAYNEQFF
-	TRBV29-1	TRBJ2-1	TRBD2	CSAGLAGPNEQFF
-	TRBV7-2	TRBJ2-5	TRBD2	CASTPRLAGGSEETQYF
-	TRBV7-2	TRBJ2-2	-	CASSFNPTTGELFF
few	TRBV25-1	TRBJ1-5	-	CASRGVGVNQPQHF
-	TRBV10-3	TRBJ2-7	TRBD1	CATQDRGDSYEQYF
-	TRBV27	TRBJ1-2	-	CASSWTSANYGYTF
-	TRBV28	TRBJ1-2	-	CASSLAAGLGYGYTF
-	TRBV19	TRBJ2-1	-	CASTGTRPYNEQFF
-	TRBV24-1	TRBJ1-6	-	CATIIRDNSPLHF
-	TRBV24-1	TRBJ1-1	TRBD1	CATSDGQGGGTEAFF
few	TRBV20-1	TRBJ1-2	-	CSASVISTNYGYTF
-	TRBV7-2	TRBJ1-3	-	CASSLGGVREGSGNTIYF
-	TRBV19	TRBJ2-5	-	CASGDYHCGETQYF
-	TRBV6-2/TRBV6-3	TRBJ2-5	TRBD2	CASSISGRREETQYF
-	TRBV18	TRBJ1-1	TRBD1	CASSPPTGVTEAFF
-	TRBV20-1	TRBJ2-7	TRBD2	CSARDTVSGRRYEQYF
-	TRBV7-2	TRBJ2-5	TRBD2	CASSFQTGGLVETQYF
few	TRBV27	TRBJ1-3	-	CASKQVAGNTIYF
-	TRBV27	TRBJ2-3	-	CASSFAGTTANTQYF
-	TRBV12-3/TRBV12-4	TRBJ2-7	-	CASSSTVGSYEQYF
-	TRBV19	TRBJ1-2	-	CASIRGASLEYGYTF
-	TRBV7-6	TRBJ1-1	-	CAGGPGTEAFF
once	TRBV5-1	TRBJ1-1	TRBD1	CASSLAGQGGGTEAFF
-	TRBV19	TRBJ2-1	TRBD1	CASSLDRDNEQFF
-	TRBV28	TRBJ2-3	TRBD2	CASRKTSGMRGGTQYF
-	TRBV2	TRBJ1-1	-	CASSDERNTEAFF
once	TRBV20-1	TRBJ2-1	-	CSARDLNGGLLNEQFF
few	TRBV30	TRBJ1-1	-	CAWSLSPGTEAFF
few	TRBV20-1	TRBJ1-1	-	CSARPGEGGTEAFF
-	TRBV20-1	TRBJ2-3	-	CSARVPRDSTDTQYF